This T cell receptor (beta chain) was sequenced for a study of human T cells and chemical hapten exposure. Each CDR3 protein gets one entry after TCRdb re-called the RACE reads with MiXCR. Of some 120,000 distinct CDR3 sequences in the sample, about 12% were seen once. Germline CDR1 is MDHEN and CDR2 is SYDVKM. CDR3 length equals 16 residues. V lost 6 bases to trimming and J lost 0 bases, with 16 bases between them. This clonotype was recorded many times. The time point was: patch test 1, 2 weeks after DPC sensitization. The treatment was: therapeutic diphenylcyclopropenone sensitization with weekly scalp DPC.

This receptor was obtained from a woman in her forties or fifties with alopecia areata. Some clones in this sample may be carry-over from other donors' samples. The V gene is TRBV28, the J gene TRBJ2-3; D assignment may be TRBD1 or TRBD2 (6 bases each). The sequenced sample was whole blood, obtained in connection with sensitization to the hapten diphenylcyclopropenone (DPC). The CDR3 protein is CASSLGTGASTDTQYF. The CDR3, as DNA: TGTGCCAGCAGCCTCGGTACGGGGGCTAGCACAGATACGCAGTATTTT.